This T cell receptor (beta chain) comes out of a study of spatial heterogeneity in lung cancer. The CDR3 runs to 16 residues. The ends lost 5 bases at V and 3 bases at J; junction bases unmatched: 9. Time point specified: blood at routine non-recurrence follow-up after resection. Sequencing was performed on whole RNA extracted from tumor and nontumor lung tissue, or from frozen PBMC, and the material was left unsorted. Study findings and constraints: Detection of ubiquitous tumor TCRs in blood was higher at resection than follow-up.

This clonotype was recorded many times. Its antigen is undetermined. One entry per CDR3 protein results from TCRdb running MiXCR on the 5' RACE reads. Seen here are under 30,000 distinct CDR3 sequences, approximately 5.5% observed once, and the top ten hold 20% to 25%. This sequence joins TRBV12-3 or TRBV12-4 and TRBJ2-3; the match to TRBD1 covers 9 bases. The sequenced sample was PBMCs, obtained at follow-up. The origin of this receptor is a male donor with early-stage non-small cell lung cancer. CDR3 loop: CASSRGTGWGTDTQYF. The CDR3 nucleotides are TGTGCCAGCAGTCGAGGGACAGGGTGGGGAACAGATACGCAGTATTTT.